Described below is a single TCR beta chain sequence and its context. Antigen specificity is unknown. The junction departs from the called germline gene at one end, perhaps through a read error. Germline V gene data show CDR1 as SNHLY and CDR2 as FYNNEI. This CDR3 has 18 amino acids. The data stem from a study of glioma-infiltrating T cells. Amplification of TCR alpha and beta CDR3 regions from RNA used iRepertoire nested multiplex PCR. TCRdb analysed the multiplex PCR reads with MiXCR anew, one entry per CDR3 protein. Of about 410,000 distinct CDR3 sequences detected, 41% appear once; the ten largest clones hold 9.5% to 15%. General study results and limits: Patients with low tissue-blood divergence carried a signature set of shared blood CDR3 motifs. Only very few CDR3 sequences appeared in both tissue and blood.

V and J are TRBV2 and TRBJ2-3, with D hard to call. The sequencing sample was made of glioma tissue, nonneoplastic brain tissue, or PBMCs (not recorded which). The clonotype comes from a human donor with low-grade glioma or glioblastoma, undergoing nonglioma brain surgery, or in good health (not recorded which). CDR3 protein: CASSEALLRRTSTDTQYF. DNA for the CDR3: TGTGCCAGCAGTGAAGCGCTTCTGAGACGGACCAGCACAGACACGCAGTATTTT.